Shown below are 10 T cell receptor beta chains from a single sample sequenced in a study of beta chain features in type 1 diabetes. Expressed TCRB transcripts were sequenced because the entire RNA isolate underwent reverse transcription. Generated by immunoSEQ multiplex PCR, the TCRdb table keeps only in-frame clones and is missing some. The sample yields nearly 350,000 clones, approximately 8% seen once. The sample was central memory CD4+ T cells from blood. These receptors were collected from a woman aged 18-29 years in good health.

This chain links TRBV9 with TRBJ1-1; 7 bases line up with TRBD1. The CDR3 is made up of 14 amino acids. Looked up from germline, CDR1 is SGDLS and CDR2 is YYNGEE. Losses at the gene ends were 3 bases for V and 5 bases for J; bases not matched to a gene: 7. The CDR3 loop is CASSAGGVETEAFF. CDR3 coding DNA: TGTGCCAGCAGCGCAGGGGGAGTAGAAACTGAAGCTTTCTTT.

The chain is built from TRBV28 and TRBJ2-5; 7 bases line up with TRBD2. V was pared by 8 bases and J by 2 bases, with 8 bases of the junction left unmatched. CDR3 length equals 14 residues. Germline CDR1 reads MDHEN; CDR2 reads SYDVKM. CDR3 residues: CASGRGVGQETQYF. CDR3 nucleotides: TGTGCCAGCGGGAGGGGTGTCGGGCAAGAGACCCAGTACTTC.

In regard to this clone: Different DNA sequences within this sample yield the same CDR3. This chain connects TRBV28 to TRBJ1-5; D not certain. Trimming removed 2 bases at V and 0 bases at J, with 5 bases between. This CDR3 is 14 amino acids long. Germline-derived CDR1 and CDR2 are MDHEN and SYDVKM. CDR3 region: CASSLRRSNQPQHF. CDR3 nucleotides: TGTGCCAGCAGTTTAAGACGTAGCAATCAGCCCCAGCATTTT.

Details on this clone: A read error is possible here, since a much larger clone lies one base away. The identical CDR3 is also encoded by other nucleotide sequences in the sample. CDR3 residues: CASSLAPGGNNEQFF. In nucleotides, the CDR3 is TGCGCCAGCAGCTTGGCCCCAGGGGGTAACAATGAGCAGTTCTTC. The chain carries TRBV5-1 and TRBJ2-1, with TRBD1 matching over 7 bases. V was pared by 0 bases and J by 5 bases, with 5 bases of the junction left unmatched. The CDR3 is 15 residues long. Looked up from germline, CDR1 is SGHRS and CDR2 is YFSETQ.

This clone was detected a few times. This chain uses TRBV19 with TRBJ1-1; TRBD1 might be the D (6 bases). Trimming took 4 bases from V and 3 from J, leaving 12 bases between them. This CDR3 spans 14 amino acids. Looked up from germline, CDR1 is LNHDA and CDR2 is SQIVND (reference sequence). This CDR3 is CASSRRQADTEAFF. In DNA form, the CDR3 reads TGTGCCAGTAGTAGACGACAGGCGGACACTGAAGCTTTCTTT.

Ten or more counts support this clone. The V call is TRBV18, the J call TRBJ2-5, with D possibly TRBD1 on 6 matching bases. Trimming took off 3 bases at V and 4 bases at J, with 15 bases between the two ends. The germline CDR1 and CDR2 sequences are KGHSH and LQKENI. CDR3 length: 15 amino acids. The CDR3 spells CASSPSHRQVETQYF. The CDR3 DNA is TGTGCCAGCTCACCTTCTCACCGACAGGTAGAGACCCAGTACTTC.

The chain links TRBV18 to TRBJ2-1; D remains unclear. The CDR3 is 13 amino acids. V was trimmed by 3 bases and J by 8 bases, leaving 11 bases between them. Germline-derived CDR1 and CDR2 are KGHSH and LQKENI. The CDR3 sequence is CASSPGLGDEQFF. Here the CDR3 DNA reads TGTGCCAGCTCACCCGGCTTGGGCGATGAGCAGTTCTTC. Drawing the rest from reference TRBV18 and TRBJ2-1, the complete variable domain is NAGVMQNPRHLVRRRGQEARLRCSPMKGHSHVYWYRQLPEEGLKFMVYLQKENIIDESGMPKERFSAEFPKEGPSILRIQQVVRGDSAAYFCASSPGLGDEQFFGPGTRLTVL.

The V and J genes are TRBV27 and TRBJ1-2; 8 bases align to TRBD1. CDR1 is MNHEY, CDR2 SMNVEV, per germline (reference sequence). There are 16 residues in the CDR3. J gave up 4 bases and V 5 bases, and 12 bases lay outside the gene matches. The CDR3 protein is CASSLYRGTGLYGYTF. The CDR3 DNA reads as TGTGCCAGCAGTCTCTACCGGGGGACAGGCCTCTATGGCTACACCTTC.

This clone was counted a few times. This chain uses TRBV7-2 with TRBJ1-2; 8 nucleotides line up with TRBD1. The germline V gene encodes CDR1 SGHTA and CDR2 FQGNSA. The CDR3 is 15 residues long. V lost 5 bases, J lost 7 bases, and 12 bases stayed unmatched. The DNA of the CDR3 is TGTGCCAGCAGCCCACATTCGACAGGGGACGGTGGCTACACCTTC. Its translation is CASSPHSTGDGGYTF.

Only a few counts were recorded for this clone. A clone one base away is much larger, so this may be a read error. The chain uses TRBV7-2 and TRBJ2-3, with a weak D call TRBD2 (6 bases). V shed 2 bases and J shed 4 bases, with 22 bases lying between them. The CDR3 sequence is 18 residues long. Germline V gene sequence: CDR1 SGHTA, CDR2 FQGNSA. As DNA, the CDR3 is TGTGCCAGCAGCTTAACACTAGGAGGGGCAGACCGGCCAGATACGCAGTATTTT. Its protein is CASSLTLGGADRPDTQYF. Combining the CDR3 with reference TRBV7-2 and TRBJ2-3 gives the whole variable domain GAGVSQSPSNKVTEKGKDVELRCDPISGHTALYWYRQSLGQGLEFLIYFQGNSAPDKSGLPSDRFSAERTGGSVSTLTIQRTQQEDSAVYLCASSLTLGGADRPDTQYFGPGTRLTVL.